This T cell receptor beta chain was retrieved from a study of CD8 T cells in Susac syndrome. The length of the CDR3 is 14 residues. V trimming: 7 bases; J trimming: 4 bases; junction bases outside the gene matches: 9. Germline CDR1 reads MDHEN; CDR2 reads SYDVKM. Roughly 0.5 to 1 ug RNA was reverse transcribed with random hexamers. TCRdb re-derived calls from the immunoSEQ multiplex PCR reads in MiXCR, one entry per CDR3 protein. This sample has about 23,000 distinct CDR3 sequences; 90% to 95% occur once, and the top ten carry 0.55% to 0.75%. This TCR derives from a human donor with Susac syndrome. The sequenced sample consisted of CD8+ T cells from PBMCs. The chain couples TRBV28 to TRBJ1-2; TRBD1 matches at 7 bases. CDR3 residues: CASTFPGQSYGYTF. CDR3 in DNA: TGTGCCAGCACCTTCCCGGGACAGAGCTATGGCTACACCTTC.